The 14 T cell receptor beta chains given below trace back to one sample, sequenced in a study of T cell responses to AZD1222 COVID-19 vaccine. Method: immunoSEQ multiplex PCR; TCRdb's copy keeps in-frame clones and lacks some. The sample carries about 150,000 clones, 85% to 95% recorded once. Sequenced here: peripheral blood, sampled on day 0 of AZD1222 vaccination. The source is an adult in good health.

This chain uses TRBV7-2 with TRBJ1-4; possible D gene TRBD1, 5 bases. Germline assignment: CDR1 SGHTA and CDR2 FQGNSA. The length of the CDR3 is 15 residues. V dropped 2 bases and J dropped 6 bases, with 13 bases sitting between them. CDR3 sequence reads: CASSLSRDWDEKLFF. The DNA for the CDR3 is TGTGCCAGCAGCTTAAGTCGGGACTGGGATGAAAAACTGTTTTTT.

The rearrangement uses TRBV21-1 and TRBJ2-7; no DNA check was done on the table's D call, TRBD1. TRBV21-1 is listed as a pseudogene. This CDR3 is 15 amino acids long. CDR3: CASTRLRGSTYEQYF. The CDR3 bases are TGTGCCAGCACCCGTCTCAGGGGTTCCACCTACGAGCAGTACTTC.

The rearrangement joins TRBV30 to TRBJ1-1; no clear D. Per the germline V gene, CDR1 is GTSNPN and CDR2 is SVGIG (reference sequence). Trimming shortened V by 4 bases and J by 6 bases, and 12 bases separated the two germline ends. The CDR3 is 12 amino acids. Written as DNA, the CDR3 is TGTGCCTGGATCCAACCGAGGGCTGAAGCTTTCTTT. Protein product: CAWIQPRAEAFF.

The chain has TRBV19 and TRBJ1-5; no clear D gene. This CDR3 contains 15 residues. Germline loops: CDR1 LNHDA, CDR2 SQIVND (reference sequence). The germline V and J ends were trimmed by 6 bases and 0 bases, with 12 bases remaining between them. The DNA for the CDR3 is TGTGCCAGTAGAGAAACTGATACTAGCAATCAGCCCCAGCATTTT. Residues: CASRETDTSNQPQHF.

This chain connects TRBV5-1 to TRBJ2-3; 7 nucleotides align to TRBD1. Germline trimming cut 4 bases from V and 0 bases from J; bases unmatched to any gene: 5. Germline V gene data show CDR1 as SGHRS and CDR2 as YFSETQ. CDR3 size: 15 residues. CDR3 amino acids: CASSPDRESTDTQYF. CDR3 DNA: TGCGCCAGCAGCCCAGACAGGGAGAGCACAGATACGCAGTATTTT. The entire variable domain, with the rest obtained from reference TRBV5-1 and TRBJ2-3, is as follows: KAGVTQTPRYLIKTRGQQVTLSCSPISGHRSVSWYQQTPGQGLQFLFEYFSETQRNKGNFPGRFSGRQFSNSRSEMNVSTLELGDSALYLCASSPDRESTDTQYFGPGTRLTVL.

Turning to this clone: At one end the junction does not follow the germline gene, possibly because of a read error. The chain combines TRBV7-7 with TRBJ2-5; 10 bases line up with TRBD2. Germline V gene sequence: CDR1 SSHAT, CDR2 FNYEAQ (reference sequence). The CDR3 has 15 residues. The CDR3 sequence is CASTLAGGPQETQYF. For the CDR3, the DNA is TGTGCTAGCACCTTAGCGGGGGGCCCCCAAGAGACCCAGTACTTC.

This clone is a singleton in its sample. The genes are TRBV6-2 or TRBV6-3 and TRBJ1-2; D may be TRBD1 (5 bases). The germline V gene has CDR1 MNHEY and CDR2 SVGEGT. Trimming took 4 bases from V and 4 from J, leaving 13 bases between them. The length of the CDR3 is 14 residues. CDR3: CASSSGTDLYGYTF. The DNA of the CDR3 is TGTGCCAGCAGTTCGGGGACCGATCTCTATGGCTACACCTTC.

The chain recombines TRBV20-1 with TRBJ2-3; no firm D call. CDR1 is DFQATT and CDR2 is SNEGSKA in the germline V gene (reference sequence). This CDR3 contains 11 residues. V gave up 3 bases and J gave up 5 bases, with 6 bases separating them. CDR3 region: CSARSVDTQYF. The CDR3, as DNA: TGCAGTGCTAGGTCGGTAGATACGCAGTATTTT.

CDR3 sequence (DNA): TGTGCCACCAGTGACCGGCAGGGCTATGGCTACACCTTC. Amino acids: CATSDRQGYGYTF. V usage is TRBV24-1 and J usage is TRBJ1-2; tentatively, D is TRBD1 (5 bases). Trimming removed 4 bases from V and 4 bases from J, with 9 bases in between. From germline, CDR1 is KGHDR and CDR2 SFDVKD. The CDR3 contains 13 residues.

The chain employs TRBV6-5 and TRBJ1-2, with D perhaps matching TRBD1 (5 bases). Germline values: CDR1 MNHEY, CDR2 SVGAGI. This CDR3 has 15 residues. With 6 bases removed from V and 6 bases from J, the gap between germline ends came to 20 bases. The CDR3 reads CASSERFVKGHGYTF. The CDR3 DNA reads as TGTGCCAGCAGCGAGAGATTCGTGAAGGGGCATGGCTACACCTTC.

This chain connects TRBV24-1 to TRBJ2-7; tentatively, D is TRBD2 (6 bases). The V and J ends lost 1 base and 2 bases respectively, with 8 bases between them. CDR3 length: 14 residues. Germline CDR1 is KGHDR and CDR2 is SFDVKD. DNA for the CDR3: TGTGCCACCAGTGATTTCACTAGCCCCTACGAGCAGTACTTC. The encoded protein is CATSDFTSPYEQYF.

This clone appeared a few times. The V and J genes are TRBV3-1 (or the pseudogene TRBV3-2) and TRBJ2-3; D gene unclear. V was shortened by 0 bases and J by 3 bases, with 10 bases between the two germline ends. Germline lookup yields CDR1 LGHDT and CDR2 YNNKEL (reference sequence). CDR3 size: 15 residues. This chain's CDR3 is CASSQDGRGTDTQYF. The DNA for the CDR3 is TGTGCCAGCAGCCAAGATGGAAGAGGTACAGATACGCAGTATTTT.

The CDR3 reads CASSQEPGNVEQPQHF. The CDR3 nucleotides read TGTGCCAGCAGCCAAGAACCGGGTAATGTGGAGCAGCCCCAGCATTTT. The genes are TRBV4-2 and TRBJ1-5; D gene uncertain. Germline assignment: CDR1 LGHNA and CDR2 YNFKEQ. The CDR3 has 16 residues. The germline V and J ends were trimmed by 0 bases and 7 bases, with 16 bases remaining between them.

The chain carries TRBV6-6 and TRBJ1-1; D gene uncertain. Germline loops: CDR1 MNHNY, CDR2 SVGAGI (reference sequence). Trimming pared 0 bases from V and 7 bases from J, leaving 12 bases between. This CDR3 is built from 14 residues. CDR3 residues: CASSYSSSLLEAFF. The DNA for the CDR3 is TGTGCCAGCAGTTACTCGAGTAGCCTGCTTGAAGCTTTCTTT.